This entry features one TCR beta chain sequence. Assay execution took place at the deep level. Per the original methods: There were no quality scores in the junction-only immunoSEQ sequences, so filtering differed. TCRdb keeps only in-frame clones here, not all; method: immunoSEQ multiplex PCR. V and J calls and clone size are copied from that table; D and trimming were computed from the DNA. The table includes hundreds of thousands of clones, 70% to 80% detected once. The donors, healthy adults who were HIV-negative, had experienced no recent acute infections or vaccinations. Each unsorted sample relied on roughly 90 million PBMCs as its source of genomic DNA. This CDR3 contains 12 residues. Germline V gene sequence: CDR1 LNHDA, CDR2 SQIVND (reference sequence). Trimming removed 7 bases from V and 1 base from J, with 4 bases in between. The sample originates from a study of shared clonotypes between healthy human individuals.

Sample: PBMCs. The TCR was taken from a woman aged 35 to 49 in good health. Some clones in this sample may be carry-over from other donors' samples. This sequence joins TRBV19 and TRBJ2-2; D not certain. The CDR3, as DNA: TGTGCCAGTACTATGAACACCGGGGAGCTGTTTTTT. Its protein is CASTMNTGELFF.